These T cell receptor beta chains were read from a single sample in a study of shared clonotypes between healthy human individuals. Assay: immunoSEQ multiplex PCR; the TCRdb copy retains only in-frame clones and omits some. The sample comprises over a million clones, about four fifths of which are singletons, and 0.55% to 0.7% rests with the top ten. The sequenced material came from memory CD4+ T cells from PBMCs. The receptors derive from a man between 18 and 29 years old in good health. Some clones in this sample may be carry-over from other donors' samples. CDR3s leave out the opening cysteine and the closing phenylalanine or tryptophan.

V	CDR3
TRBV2	ASKPSPQGEKLF
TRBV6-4	ASSETPEGNQPQH
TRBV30	AWSGTRWGSEAF
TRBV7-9	ASSSPGGGDTDTQY
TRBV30	ACILRSTNYGYT
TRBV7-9	ASSAPGRSTDTQY
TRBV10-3	AISDRSMNTEAF
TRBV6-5	ASSPSATNEKLF
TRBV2	ASSLTSGRSFSGELF
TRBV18	ASSPGGTHEQY
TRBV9	ASSVEEAGVGEQY
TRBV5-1	ASSSTRDRVSSGELF
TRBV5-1	ASYTQGAYEQY
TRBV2	ASSYTGRQY
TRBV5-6	ASSRRPRASLSYNEQF
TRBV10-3	AISESTRKVNTEAF
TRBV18	ASSEGQGNGYT
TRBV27	ASSSRGRRPEAF
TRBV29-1	STSTAEETQY
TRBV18	ASSTGLAGGYQETQY
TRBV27	ASRTANYGYT
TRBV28	ASSYESRGAYNEQF